This T cell receptor beta chain was recorded in a study of blood T cells in healthy people across ages. A second PCR, run for about 7 to 11 cycles, used a sample-barcoded 5' primer plus a J-beta primer mix. TCRdb reprocessed the 5' RACE reads with MiXCR, giving one entry per CDR3 protein. The sample has fewer than 1 million distinct CDR3 sequences, around 45% seen once. Study-wide findings and caveats: Changes seen in expanded clonotypes were possibly confounded by donor CMV status left unknown.

Concerning this clonotype itself: Its matching antigen is unknown.

CDR3 length: 13 amino acids. The V end lost 5 bases, the J end lost 6 bases, and 14 bases lay between the germline ends. The sequencing sample was made of blood. The chain recombines TRBV12-3 or TRBV12-4 with TRBJ2-7, with D hard to call. The TCR originated in a man aged 60 to 75 in good health. CDR3 coding DNA: TGTGCCAGCAGTAATCGCTTTTTAGGCGAGCAGTACTTC. Translating it yields CASSNRFLGEQYF.